The T cell receptor (beta chain) under discussion was sequenced for a study of chemoradiotherapy in HPV16-positive cancers (dated by TCRdb to between 2021 and 2024). Looking at the study overall: Functional T-cell assays on cells from two HPV16-positive patients defined candidate HPV-specific T-cell clones and common TCR motifs. Whether T-cell immunity against the HPV oncoproteins E6 and E7 changes during chemoradiotherapy and whether survival is affected by this immunity were examined in the study. The candidate HPV-specific TCRs and motifs were subsequently tracked in TCR repertoires obtained from roughly 90 patients with HPV-related cancers.

The research as a whole found: Expansion of candidate HPV-specific clones and E7-related TCR motifs was observed in the tumor microenvironment during treatment, whereas no such expansion was observed for non-HPV-specific T cells. In HPV16-positive patients, expansion of HPV-responsive T cells during chemoradiotherapy was associated with improved recurrence-free survival. The functional definition of HPV-specific T cells was derived from only a couple of HPV16-positive patients, and the survival association was reported for HPV16-positive patients.

This clone showed up just once. Its antigen has not been determined. Per-base quality was not reported, and no clone a single base away is much larger than it. CDR1 is given as LNHDA and CDR2 as SQIVND, both from the germline V gene (reference sequence). V is clipped by 1 base and J by 4 bases, and the sequence between their germline boundaries is 6 bases long. The CDR3 holds 13 amino acids from the cysteine to the phenylalanine. Only the CDR3 DNA stays, 39 bases, in frame from base 1. Repertoires were sampled repeatedly over the course of chemoradiotherapy so that clonal expansion in the tumor microenvironment could be followed. Library construction relied on the immunoSEQ multiplex PCR assay. TCRdb provides this immuneACCESS table in a form limited to in-frame rearrangements. Some clones are lacking; in checked studies, under half of them reflect an unresolved V gene, and why the rest are absent is not known. Here the sample has tens of thousands of clones; about nine tenths occur a single time. The ten most abundant clones make up roughly 4.9% of the sample.

This chain is built from TRBV19 and TRBJ2-3, with no confidently assigned D gene. The specimen was blood, collected from a patient who underwent chemoradiotherapy. This receptor was obtained from a human donor with HPV-associated anogenital cancer. The nucleotide sequence reads TGTGCCAGTAGTATAGGATATGCAGATACGCAGTATTTT. Translation gives CASSIGYADTQYF.